The entry that follows covers one T cell receptor (beta chain) sequence. J gave up 0 bases and V 7 bases, and 3 bases lay outside the gene matches. The CDR3 loop spans 14 amino acids. Germline V gene sequence: CDR1 SNHLY, CDR2 FYNNEI. Repertoires were generated with immunoSEQ multiplex PCR, while TCRdb's copy carries only in-frame clones and drops some. The data show tens of thousands of clones, 79% seen once. This sample is part of a study of blood T cell repertoires in COVID-19. The sequencing sample was made of peripheral blood. The chain has TRBV2 and TRBJ2-5; 9 nucleotides line up with TRBD2. This receptor was identified in a man aged 55 to 70 with active or convalescent COVID-19. The CDR3 protein is CASKLAGYQETQYF. The CDR3 coding sequence is TGTGCCAGCAAGCTAGCGGGGTACCAAGAGACCCAGTACTTC.